The 30 T cell receptor beta chains listed next were all sequenced from one sample in a study of cytomegalovirus exposure and HLA in healthy donors (dated by TCRdb to about 2017). Receptors were amplified or captured by the immunoSEQ multiplex PCR assay. For the multiplex PCR, a mixture combining 60 forward primers for TCR Vbeta segments and 13 reverse primers for TCR Jbeta segments was used. As stored in TCRdb, this immuneACCESS dataset retains in-frame rearrangements with V and J assigned. A fraction of the clones does not appear; measured against another copy, unresolved V genes explain less than half of the discrepancy, and the remainder lacks a known reason. The sample table shows around 150,000 clones, and about 80% are seen once. The ten largest clones represent about 15% of the sample. The sequenced sample was PBMCs. All receptors come from a woman in her forties in good health and CMV-seronegative.

V and J are TRBV5-4 and TRBJ2-1; 8 nucleotides line up with TRBD2. CDR1 is SGHNT and CDR2 is YYREEE in the germline V gene (reference sequence). The CDR3 totals 18 residues. With 2 bases clipped from V and 7 bases from J, the junction kept 17 bases outside the gene matches. The CDR3 loop is CASSFLSGRGVFGNEQFF. The DNA of the CDR3 is TGTGCCAGCAGCTTCCTTTCCGGGAGGGGGGTTTTCGGAAATGAGCAGTTCTTC.

The chain has TRBV19 and TRBJ1-1, with unresolved D. The V and J ends lost 4 bases and 4 bases respectively, with 13 bases between them. Germline V gene data show CDR1 as LNHDA and CDR2 as SQIVND (reference sequence). This CDR3 is built from 14 residues. The CDR3 sequence: CASSTRRSFTEAFF. The CDR3 DNA sequence: TGTGCCAGTAGTACCCGAAGGAGTTTCACTGAAGCTTTCTTT.

The V and J genes are TRBV11-2 and TRBJ2-7; 7 bases align to TRBD1. Trimming cost V 2 bases and J 2 bases; bases outside gene matches: 12. CDR3 length: 17 residues. Germline V gene sequence: CDR1 SGHAT, CDR2 FQNNGV. The CDR3 reads CASSLTGQTYLPYEQYF. The CDR3 coding sequence is TGTGCCAGCAGCTTAACGGGACAGACATATTTACCCTACGAGCAGTACTTC.

The gene calls are TRBV4-1 and TRBJ2-3, with 10 bases that match TRBD1. The CDR3 has 16 amino acids. The J segment lost 2 bases and the V segment lost 6 bases, leaving 8 bases of the junction unmatched. Germline CDR1 reads MGHRA; CDR2 reads YSYEKL. CDR3 loop: CASRSPGQGTTDTQYF. CDR3 sequence (DNA): TGCGCCAGCAGGTCACCGGGACAGGGGACCACAGATACGCAGTATTTT.

The rearrangement joins TRBV11-2 to TRBJ2-5, with TRBD1 identical over 7 bases. The ends lost 1 base at V and 5 bases at J; junction bases unmatched: 7. The CDR3 loop spans 15 amino acids. The germline V gene encodes CDR1 SGHAT and CDR2 FQNNGV. CDR3 residues: CASSLGGQPPETQYF. The CDR3 nucleotides are TGTGCCAGCAGCTTAGGGGGACAGCCCCCTGAGACCCAGTACTTC.

This chain uses TRBV7-2 with TRBJ2-1; D is unclear. This CDR3 spans 13 amino acids. The V gene's germline CDR1 is SGHTA and CDR2 FQGNSA. Trimming pared 2 bases from V and 6 bases from J, leaving 8 bases between. The DNA of the CDR3 is TGTGCCAGCAGCTTAATCCAGGCCAATGAGCAGTTCTTC. It codes for CASSLIQANEQFF.

V gene TRBV2 combines with J gene TRBJ2-1; possible D gene TRBD2, 7 bases. V was cut by 6 bases and J by 5 bases, with 14 bases left in between. Germline values: CDR1 SNHLY, CDR2 FYNNEI. The length of the CDR3 is 14 residues. In DNA, the CDR3 is TGTGCCAGCAGAAAGGGGGGGACAAACAATGAGCAGTTCTTC. Translated, it gives CASRKGGTNNEQFF.

This clone was observed once. The chain is built from TRBV5-4 and TRBJ2-7; TRBD2 is a possible D gene (6 bases). V lost 0 bases to trimming and J lost 12 bases, with 25 bases between them. CDR1 is SGHNT and CDR2 is YYREEE in the germline V gene (reference sequence). CDR3 size: 16 residues. The CDR3 loop is CASSLDRGLAVRGWYF. The CDR3 DNA follows: TGTGCCAGCAGCTTGGATCGGGGACTGGCTGTCCGTGGATGGTACTTC.

This clone was observed once. The rearrangement uses TRBV4-2 and TRBJ2-5; D remains unclear. The V gene's germline CDR1 is LGHNA and CDR2 YNFKEQ. The length of the CDR3 is 13 residues. V lost 3 bases, J lost 6 bases, and 11 bases lay in between. This CDR3 is CASSQSIEKTQYF. CDR3 DNA sequence: TGTGCCAGCAGCCAGAGTATCGAAAAGACCCAGTACTTC.

V and J are TRBV7-9 and TRBJ2-7; 10 bases fit TRBD2. This CDR3 is 17 amino acids long. The V and J ends lost 5 bases and 1 base, in that order; junction bases with no gene match: 11. Germline lookup yields CDR1 SEHNR and CDR2 FQNEAQ (reference sequence). The chain's CDR3 is CASSEPVTSGTSYEQYF. CDR3 in DNA: TGTGCCAGCAGCGAACCAGTTACTAGCGGGACATCCTACGAGCAGTACTTC. Based on the CDR3 plus reference TRBV7-9 and TRBJ2-7, the full variable domain is DTGVSQNPRHKITKRGQNVTFRCDPISEHNRLYWYRQTLGQGPEFLTYFQNEAQLEKSRLLSDRFSAERPKGSFSTLEIQRTEQGDSAMYLCASSEPVTSGTSYEQYFGPGTRLTVT.

The chain employs TRBV6-6 and TRBJ1-2, with 7 bases matching TRBD1. The V segment lost 4 bases and the J segment 3 bases; nucleotides outside the gene matches: 5. The CDR3 has 14 residues. Germline V gene data show CDR1 as MNHNY and CDR2 as SVGAGI (reference sequence). CDR3 DNA sequence: TGTGCCAGCAGTTCCCAGGGGGAGGACTATGGCTACACCTTC. Translated: CASSSQGEDYGYTF.

The chain links TRBV11-2 to TRBJ2-6; D is possibly TRBD1 (6 bases). The germline V gene encodes CDR1 SGHAT and CDR2 FQNNGV. The CDR3 loop spans 16 amino acids. The germline V and J ends were trimmed by 7 bases and 0 bases, with 13 bases remaining between them. The CDR3 bases are TGTGCCAGCAAGCCCGGGACAAACTCTGGGGCCAACGTCCTGACTTTC. This sequence encodes CASKPGTNSGANVLTF.

About this clone: Other DNA variants within this sample encode the same CDR3. The rearrangement links TRBV7-3 to TRBJ2-3, with D unresolved. V lost 2 bases and J 3 bases, leaving 9 bases between the germline ends. CDR3 length equals 14 residues. CDR1 SGHTA and CDR2 FQGTGA come from the germline V gene. CDR3 region: CASSLLGGTDTQYF. The CDR3 bases are TGTGCCAGCAGCTTACTAGGCGGAACAGATACGCAGTATTTT.

CDR3 protein: CASSLGTEKRFYEQYF. The CDR3 DNA is TGTGCCAGCAGCTTGGGGACAGAAAAAAGATTCTACGAGCAGTACTTC. The V call is TRBV5-4, the J call TRBJ2-7; a weak D match, TRBD1 (6 bases). Germline CDR1 is SGHNT and CDR2 is YYREEE (reference sequence). The V gene lost 0 bases and the J gene lost 3 bases, with 16 bases spanning the gap. CDR3 size: 16 residues.

The J gene is TRBJ2-1, the V gene TRBV7-2; TRBD2 aligns across 8 bases. CDR3 size: 15 residues. CDR1 and CDR2 from the germline V gene are SGHTA and FQGNSA. With V trimmed by 3 bases and J by 7 bases, 8 bases remained unmatched. The CDR3 DNA sequence: TGTGCCAGCAGCTTCGGTGGCGGGGGGCGGAATGAGCAGTTCTTC. It is translated as CASSFGGGGRNEQFF.

This sequence joins TRBV30 and TRBJ1-5, with D possibly being TRBD1 (5 bases). The CDR3 loop spans 13 amino acids. Between the trimmed V and J ends, which lost 4 bases and 9 bases, there was a span of 16 bases. Germline assignment: CDR1 GTSNPN and CDR2 SVGIG (reference sequence). CDR3 in amino acids: CAWMGGPGGPQHF. CDR3 in DNA: TGTGCCTGGATGGGAGGCCCCGGGGGGCCCCAGCATTTT. The variable domain in full, completed from reference TRBV30 and TRBJ1-5, reads SQTIHQWPATLVQPVGSPLSLECTVEGTSNPNLYWYRQAAGRGLQLLFYSVGIGQISSEVPQNLSASRPQDRQFILSSKKLLLSDSGFYLCAWMGGPGGPQHFGDGTRLSIL.

The V and J genes are TRBV11-1 and TRBJ2-3; no definite D call. V was clipped by 0 bases and J by 6 bases, with 10 bases between them. CDR3 length equals 14 residues. In germline, CDR1 is SGHAT, CDR2 FQDESV (reference sequence). CDR3 region: CASSLAPQVDTQYF. The DNA of the CDR3 is TGTGCCAGCAGCTTAGCGCCACAAGTCGATACGCAGTATTTT.

The DNA for the CDR3 is TGTGCCAGCAGGGGGGGAAATCAAGATACGCAGTATTTT. Protein: CASRGGNQDTQYF. This chain links TRBV2 with TRBJ2-3; weak D call: TRBD2 (6 bases). From germline, CDR1 is SNHLY and CDR2 FYNNEI. V lost 6 bases and J 5 bases, leaving 12 bases between the germline ends. This CDR3 is built from 13 residues.

The chain is built from TRBV7-2 and TRBJ1-3; 8 nucleotides align to TRBD1. With 3 bases clipped from V and 4 bases from J, the junction kept 8 bases outside the gene matches. CDR3 size: 16 residues. Germline loops: CDR1 SGHTA, CDR2 FQGNSA. CDR3 in amino acids: CASSFRGGQGGNTIYF. In nucleotides, the CDR3 is TGTGCCAGCAGCTTTCGGGGCGGACAGGGCGGAAACACCATATATTTT.

The J gene is TRBJ2-5, the V gene TRBV12-5; 9 positions agree with TRBD2. The J segment lost 4 bases and the V segment lost 0 bases, leaving 12 bases of the junction unmatched. The CDR3 spans 18 residues. Germline-derived CDR1 and CDR2 are LGHNT and FRNRAP. The CDR3 sequence: CASGLVLGGGASGETQYF. CDR3 DNA: TGTGCTAGTGGTTTGGTACTTGGCGGGGGGGCTTCGGGAGAGACCCAGTACTTC.

V usage is TRBV29-1 and J usage is TRBJ2-7; 10 bases are a match to TRBD1. Germline loops: CDR1 SQVTM, CDR2 ANQGSEA. With V trimmed by 6 bases and J by 3 bases, 14 bases remained unmatched. The CDR3 contains 16 residues. The CDR3 DNA sequence: TGCAGCGTCCCCTACTTCTCCGGGACAGGGGTCTACGAGCAGTACTTC. Protein: CSVPYFSGTGVYEQYF.

This clone occurred once. The chain combines TRBV28 with TRBJ2-1; TRBD2 matches at 8 bases. This CDR3 has 17 amino acids. V was clipped by 0 bases and J by 5 bases; unmatched bases: 9. Germline CDR1 MDHEN, CDR2 SYDVKM. The CDR3 protein is CASSLWRMTSADNEQFF. The CDR3 coding sequence is TGTGCCAGCAGTTTATGGCGGATGACTAGCGCCGACAATGAGCAGTTCTTC.

The chain carries TRBV28 and TRBJ1-2; no firm D call. The length of the CDR3 is 11 residues. In germline, CDR1 is MDHEN, CDR2 SYDVKM. The V end was cut by 2 bases, the J end by 6 bases, with 4 bases between. CDR3 nucleotide sequence: TGTGCCAGCAGTTTACTAAATGGCTACACCTTC. This encodes CASSLLNGYTF.

V is TRBV7-2 and J is TRBJ1-1; D is ambiguous. Germline V gives CDR1 SGHTA, CDR2 FQGNSA. This CDR3 has 14 amino acids. Trimming cost V 5 bases and J 1 base, with 11 bases left between them. CDR3 coding DNA: TGTGCCAGCAGCGCGCGCACAGAGAACACTGAAGCTTTCTTT. This sequence encodes CASSARTENTEAFF.

This clone was observed a single time. DNA for the CDR3: TGTGCCAGCAGTGGGGACAGGGGTTTTGGCACTGAAGCTTTCTTT. The encoded protein is CASSGDRGFGTEAFF. This chain uses TRBV2 with TRBJ1-1, with TRBD1 identical over 10 bases. Trimming removed 4 bases from V and 4 bases from J; junction bases left unmatched: 6. This CDR3 region has 15 residues. Per germline, CDR1 SNHLY and CDR2 FYNNEI.

This sequence joins TRBV7-2 and TRBJ2-5; 7 positions agree with TRBD1. CDR1 SGHTA and CDR2 FQGNSA come from the germline V gene. The CDR3 has 16 residues. The V segment lost 6 bases and the J segment 7 bases; nucleotides outside the gene matches: 17. CDR3 region: CASSSSRDREWGTQYF. The CDR3 DNA is TGTGCCAGCAGTTCCAGCCGAGACAGGGAGTGGGGGACCCAGTACTTC. Full variable domain (missing parts from reference TRBV7-2 and TRBJ2-5): GAGVSQSPSNKVTEKGKDVELRCDPISGHTALYWYRQSLGQGLEFLIYFQGNSAPDKSGLPSDRFSAERTGGSVSTLTIQRTQQEDSAVYLCASSSSRDREWGTQYFGPGTRLLVL.

V usage is TRBV28 and J usage is TRBJ2-7, with 7 positions matching TRBD1. The CDR3 has 14 amino acids. V gave up 7 bases and J gave up 4 bases; unmatched junction bases: 10. Germline V gene sequence: CDR1 MDHEN, CDR2 SYDVKM. DNA for the CDR3: TGTGCCAGCAACCCCACAGGGGCAGGGTACGAGCAGTACTTC. This sequence encodes CASNPTGAGYEQYF.

The chain has TRBV4-1 and TRBJ2-3; possibly TRBD1 for D (5 bases). This CDR3 has 18 amino acids. CDR1 and CDR2 from the germline V gene are MGHRA and YSYEKL. Trimming stripped 3 bases from V and 2 bases from J, with 21 bases between. DNA of the CDR3: TGCGCCAGCAGCCATCCCCCCGCCACGTTGGGGCCCACAGATACGCAGTATTTT. It is translated as CASSHPPATLGPTDTQYF.

This clone was seen a handful of times. V and J are TRBV5-1 and TRBJ1-3, with D perhaps TRBD1 (6 bases). Germline V gene sequence: CDR1 SGHRS, CDR2 YFSETQ. The CDR3 consists of 15 residues. Trimming shortened V by 0 bases and J by 2 bases, and 9 bases separated the two germline ends. CDR3 sequence: CASSLAEGAGNTIYF. The CDR3 bases are TGCGCCAGCAGCTTGGCCGAGGGGGCTGGAAACACCATATATTTT.

This rearrangement joins TRBV7-2 to TRBJ2-5; maybe TRBD1 (5 bases). CDR1 SGHTA and CDR2 FQGNSA come from the germline V gene. CDR3 length: 14 residues. Deletions cut 2 bases from V and 2 bases from J, with 9 bases between. CDR3: CASSLKSGQETQYF. The DNA of the CDR3 is TGTGCCAGCAGCTTAAAGTCAGGGCAAGAGACCCAGTACTTC.